The rows below give T cell receptor beta chains drawn from one sample of a study of T cell responses to AZD1222 COVID-19 vaccine. Clones were read by immunoSEQ multiplex PCR, and TCRdb kept only the in-frame ones, dropping some. In the table there are 150,000 or so clones, roughly 90% of which are singletons. This material consisted of peripheral blood, taken 28 days after the second AZD1222 dose. Receptors originate from an adult who received the AZD1222 COVID-19 vaccine. The CDR3 runs from the conserved cysteine through the conserved F or W. A D gene is named only where the DNA matches it firmly. Part of the rows lack a size; the others show once, few, many or a class for expanded clones.

D,V,J,size,DNA,CDR3
TRBD2,TRBV2,TRBJ2-3,.,TGTGCCAGCAGTGAAGCTCCGCGGGGGGCAAGGGCAGATACGCAGTATTTT,CASSEAPRGARADTQYF
.,TRBV5-1,TRBJ2-7,.,TGCGCCAGCAGCTTGAACTGGGGCCCTACCTACGAGCAGTACTTC,CASSLNWGPTYEQYF
TRBD2,TRBV11-3,TRBJ2-3,.,TGTGCCAGCAGCTCCGGGACTAGCGGAGATACGCAGTATTTT,CASSSGTSGDTQYF
.,TRBV25-1,TRBJ2-3,.,TGTGCCAGCAGTGACTCAGGGCTCCGCGACACAGATACGCAGTATTTT,CASSDSGLRDTDTQYF
.,TRBV18,TRBJ1-4,.,TGTGCCAGCTCACCGAGGGAGGGCGAAAAACTGTTTTTT,CASSPREGEKLFF
.,TRBV6-5,TRBJ2-5,.,TGTGCCAGCAGACGGGACGGAAGTCAAGAGACCCAGTACTTC,CASRRDGSQETQYF
.,TRBV7-2,TRBJ1-2,.,TGTGCCAGCAGCTTAGCCACGGACAACTATGGCTACACCTTC,CASSLATDNYGYTF
TRBD1,TRBV9,TRBJ1-2,.,TGTGCCAGCAGCGTAGAGGAGGGACAGGGCTATGGCTACACCTTC,CASSVEEGQGYGYTF
.,TRBV27,TRBJ2-1,.,TGTGCCTCCCAGACTACCTCCTACAATGAGCAGTTCTTC,CASQTTSYNEQFF
.,TRBV19,TRBJ1-5,few,TGTGCCAGTAGTATATTGGGATCGGGCAATCAGCCCCAGCATTTT,CASSILGSGNQPQHF
.,TRBV19,TRBJ2-1,.,TGTGCCAGTAGTACCCCTCTCGACTGGACCTACAATGAGCAGTTCTTC,CASSTPLDWTYNEQFF
.,TRBV29-1,TRBJ1-5,.,TGCAGCGTTGGAGGCCAGGCCAATCAGCCCCAGCATTTT,CSVGGQANQPQHF
.,TRBV19,TRBJ2-5,.,TGTGCCAGTAGTTTCCCCCCCGGGACCACCGGAGAGACCCAGTACTTC,CASSFPPGTTGETQYF
.,TRBV27,TRBJ2-2,.,TGTGCCAGCAGTTTATCTCGCACCGGGGAGCTGTTTTTT,CASSLSRTGELFF
.,TRBV19,TRBJ1-2,.,TGTGCCAGTAGTTCCCACCGGGGACAATCGAATGGCTACACCTTC,CASSSHRGQSNGYTF
.,TRBV13,TRBJ1-1,few,TGTGCCAGCAGCCGAACCAGGGGTGGGATGAACACTGAAGCTTTCTTT,CASSRTRGGMNTEAFF
TRBD2,TRBV4-2,TRBJ2-1,once,TGTGCCAGCAGCCAGGCTGTCGGGCGCGGGAGTGGTAACAATGAGCAGTTCTTC,CASSQAVGRGSGNNEQFF
.,TRBV4-3,TRBJ1-2,.,TGCGCCAGCAGCGGGGGATATGGAGGCTACACCTTC,CASSGGYGGYTF
TRBD2,TRBV24-1,TRBJ2-3,.,TGTGCCACCAGTGGTGTGGGGGGGAGCACAGATACGCAGTATTTT,CATSGVGGSTDTQYF
TRBD1,TRBV6-2/TRBV6-3,TRBJ1-1,.,TGTGCCAGCAGTACCCTCCCGGGACAGCCTATGAACACTGAAGCTTTCTTT,CASSTLPGQPMNTEAFF
.,TRBV2,TRBJ2-7,.,TGTGCCAGCAGTAGAGAGAGTTCGAGGGAGCAGTACTTC,CASSRESSREQYF
.,TRBV27,TRBJ1-5,once,TGTGCCAGCAGTTTACCTATAGGGTGGAATCAGCCCCAGCATTTT,CASSLPIGWNQPQHF
.,TRBV9,TRBJ1-1,.,TGTGCCAGCAGCGTAGCGGGCCACCTGAGGAACACTGAAGCTTTCTTT,CASSVAGHLRNTEAFF
.,TRBV7-8,TRBJ1-1,.,TGTGCCAGCAGCGCGGTCAGGGCGAACACTGAAGCTTTCTTT,CASSAVRANTEAFF